These T cell receptor beta chains were read from a single sample in a study of cytomegalovirus exposure and HLA in healthy donors. Clones were read by immunoSEQ multiplex PCR, and TCRdb kept only the in-frame ones, dropping some. The sample gives tens of thousands of clones, about 90% of which show up once; just over 3% is in the top ten. Sequenced input: PBMCs. Every receptor here comes from a man between 18 and 29 years old in good health and CMV-seronegative. The CDR3 runs from the conserved cysteine through the conserved F or W. A D gene is named only where the DNA matches it firmly. Clone size is stated in some rows and not others, as once, few, many or a class when expanded.

>-|TRBJ2-7|TRBV15|-
CATSRDRSSSYEQYF
TGTGCCACCAGCAGAGACAGATCCAGCTCCTACGAGCAGTACTTC
>TRBD1|TRBJ1-1|TRBV4-2|-
CASSPDRAGEAFF
TGTGCCAGCAGCCCGGACAGGGCTGGAGAAGCTTTCTTT
>TRBD1|TRBJ2-5|TRBV13|-
CASSLRGLGQETQYF
TGTGCCAGCAGCTTAAGGGGGCTAGGACAAGAGACCCAGTACTTC
>-|TRBJ2-6|TRBV28|-
CASSYQGTGANVLTF
TGTGCCAGCAGTTATCAGGGTACTGGGGCCAACGTCCTGACTTTC
>TRBD1|TRBJ2-7|TRBV30|-
CAWDHTGTGFEQYF
TGTGCCTGGGACCATACCGGGACAGGGTTCGAGCAGTACTTC
>-|TRBJ2-2|TRBV7-3|-
CASSSLGSSGTGELFF
TGTGCCAGCAGCTCTCTTGGGTCCTCGGGCACCGGGGAGCTGTTTTTT
>-|TRBJ1-5|TRBV7-2|-
CASSLTGTPNQPQHF
TGTGCCAGCAGCTTAACCGGGACTCCCAATCAGCCCCAGCATTTT
>-|TRBJ2-7|TRBV28|-
CASRLGPSDSYEQYF
TGTGCCAGCAGACTTGGCCCTAGCGACTCCTACGAGCAGTACTTC
>TRBD1|TRBJ2-7|TRBV19|-
CASSRIDRVNEQYF
TGTGCCAGTAGTAGGATAGACAGGGTCAACGAGCAGTACTTC
>TRBD1|TRBJ1-1|TRBV6-5|few
CAAAQVDRVGTEAFF
TGTGCCGCAGCCCAAGTAGACAGGGTTGGGACTGAAGCTTTCTTT
>TRBD2|TRBJ2-3|TRBV28|-
CASSSEQSGLAGEGMVDTQYF
TGTGCCAGCAGTTCGGAGCAATCGGGACTAGCGGGAGAAGGTATGGTGGATACGCAGTATTTT
>TRBD2|TRBJ2-1|TRBV6-5|-
CASSRLAGGVDEQFF
TGTGCCAGCAGCCGACTAGCGGGCGGGGTGGATGAGCAGTTCTTC
>-|TRBJ2-3|TRBV6-4|-
CASSVTGSTDTQYF
TGTGCCAGCAGTGTTACGGGGAGCACAGATACGCAGTATTTT
>TRBD2|TRBJ2-3|TRBV9|-
CASSASTSTDTQYF
TGTGCCAGCAGCGCCTCGACTAGCACGGATACGCAGTATTTT
>TRBD2|TRBJ2-1|TRBV10-2|-
CASTSGYNEQFF
TGCGCCAGCACTAGCGGCTACAATGAGCAGTTCTTC
>-|TRBJ2-5|TRBV5-6|-
CASSARRLAGLATQYF
TGTGCCAGCAGCGCCAGACGTCTAGCAGGTTTGGCGACCCAGTACTTC
>TRBD2|TRBJ2-3|TRBV5-1|-
CASSLVGDYTDTQYF
TGCGCCAGCAGCTTAGTAGGGGACTACACAGATACGCAGTATTTT
>-|TRBJ2-1|TRBV7-2|-
CASSPRRGNEQFF
TGTGCCAGCAGCCCTCGCCGGGGCAATGAGCAGTTCTTC
>TRBD2|TRBJ2-1|TRBV28|-
CASSLSTSGRYNEQFF
TGTGCCAGCAGTTTATCGACTAGCGGACGATACAATGAGCAGTTCTTC
>-|TRBJ1-5|TRBV10-1|-
CAIQGPQHF
TGCGCCATCCAGGGGCCCCAGCATTTT